The 3 T cell receptor beta chains below come from one sample, sequenced in a study of OX40 agonist ivuxolimab in advanced cancers. Profiled with immunoSEQ multiplex PCR; TCRdb holds only in-frame clones, not every one. The sample has fewer than 70,000 clones, approximately 87% seen once; the top ten hold 2.5% to 3.5%. The specimen was CD4+ or CD8+ T cells sorted from blood, collected in a trial of the OX40 agonist ivuxolimab. Source of these receptors: an adult with an advanced solid tumor such as melanoma, head and neck, liver or kidney cancer.

V is TRBV6-6 and J is TRBJ2-1; TRBD1 aligns across 9 bases. The germline V gene encodes CDR1 MNHNY and CDR2 SVGAGI (reference sequence). Unmatched junction bases numbered 7, after V lost 5 bases and J lost 5 bases. The CDR3 spans 15 residues. CDR3 in amino acids: CASSAPGQGDNEQFF. The CDR3 DNA follows: TGTGCCAGCAGTGCGCCGGGACAGGGCGACAATGAGCAGTTCTTC.

This sequence joins TRBV6-5 and TRBJ2-7; D tentatively reads TRBD1 or TRBD2 (5 bases each). Germline V CDR1 and CDR2: MNHEY, SVGAGI. CDR3 length equals 15 residues. The V and J ends lost 5 bases and 4 bases respectively, with 18 bases between them. The chain's CDR3 is CASSRDAGTVYEQYF. The CDR3 nucleotides read TGTGCCAGCAGTAGGGACGCCGGAACCGTTTACGAGCAGTACTTC.

The V and J genes are TRBV9 and TRBJ2-2; 11 nucleotides match TRBD2. The trim removed 2 bases at V and 2 bases at J, leaving 2 bases unmatched. Germline values: CDR1 SGDLS, CDR2 YYNGEE. CDR3 length: 16 amino acids. In DNA, the CDR3 is TGTGCCAGCAGCGTTGGGACTAGCGGAAACACCGGGGAGCTGTTTTTT. It yields the protein CASSVGTSGNTGELFF.